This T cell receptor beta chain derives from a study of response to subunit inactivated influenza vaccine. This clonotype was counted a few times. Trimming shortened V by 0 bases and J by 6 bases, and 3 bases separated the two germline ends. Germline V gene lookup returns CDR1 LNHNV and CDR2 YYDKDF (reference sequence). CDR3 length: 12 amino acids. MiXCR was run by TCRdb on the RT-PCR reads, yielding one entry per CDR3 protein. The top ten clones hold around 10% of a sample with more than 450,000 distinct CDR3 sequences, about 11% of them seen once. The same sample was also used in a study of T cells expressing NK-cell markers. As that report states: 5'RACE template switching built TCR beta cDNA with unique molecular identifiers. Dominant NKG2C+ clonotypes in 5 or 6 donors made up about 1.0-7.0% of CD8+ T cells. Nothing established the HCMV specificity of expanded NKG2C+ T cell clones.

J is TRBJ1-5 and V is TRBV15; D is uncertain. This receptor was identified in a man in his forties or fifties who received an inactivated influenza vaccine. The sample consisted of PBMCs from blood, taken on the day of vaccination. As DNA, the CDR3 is TGTGCCACCAGCAGAGATACTCAGCCCCAGCATTTT. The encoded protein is CATSRDTQPQHF.